Below are 15 T cell receptor beta chains sequenced from a single sample in a study of T cell changes during pregnancy in multiple sclerosis. This table comes from immunoSEQ multiplex PCR, and its TCRdb copy is limited to in-frame clones, with some not included. The table includes 35,000 to 45,000 clones, 70% to 90% detected once. Here the sequenced sample was CD4+ T cells from peripheral blood mononuclear cells, taken before pregnancy. These receptors all stem from a female donor with multiple sclerosis, enrolled in a pregnancy study.

The chain has TRBV6-1 and TRBJ2-3; D possibly corresponds to TRBD2 (5 bases). Trimming cost V 4 bases and J 0 bases, with 8 bases left between them. CDR3 size: 14 residues. Germline lookup yields CDR1 MNHNS and CDR2 SASEGT. The CDR3 bases are TGTGCCAGCAGTGTCTCGGGGAGCACAGATACGCAGTATTTT. It encodes CASSVSGSTDTQYF.

V and J are TRBV18 and TRBJ1-2, with 9 bases identical to TRBD1. This CDR3 spans 16 amino acids. The trim removed 4 bases at V and 7 bases at J, leaving 13 bases unmatched. CDR1 is KGHSH, CDR2 LQKENI, per germline. The CDR3, as DNA: TGTGCCAGCTCACTATACGGTGAACAGGGGGCTGTTGGCTACACCTTC. This gives the protein CASSLYGEQGAVGYTF.

This clone has a single count. J is TRBJ2-5 and V is TRBV19, with 12 bases fitting TRBD1. This CDR3 comprises 18 residues. The V and J ends lost 4 bases and 3 bases, in that order; junction bases with no gene match: 12. Looked up from germline, CDR1 is LNHDA and CDR2 is SQIVND (reference sequence). In DNA form, the CDR3 reads TGTGCCAGTAGTACGATAGTGAGGGACAGGGGGCTGGAAGAGACCCAGTACTTC. Its protein product is CASSTIVRDRGLEETQYF.

This clone was seen a single time. The chain uses TRBV6-5 and TRBJ1-2, with D possibly being TRBD1 (5 bases). Trimming took 6 bases from V and 4 from J, leaving 18 bases between them. The CDR3 consists of 15 residues. Germline V CDR1 and CDR2: MNHEY, SVGAGI. CDR3 sequence (DNA): TGTGCCAGCAGGCCTCCTATACAGGCTTCCTATGGCTACACCTTC. Its translation: CASRPPIQASYGYTF.

The V call is TRBV5-6, the J call TRBJ2-3; 7 bases are a match to TRBD1. V shed 4 bases, J shed 2 bases, and the junction held 7 bases outside the gene matches. CDR1 is SGHDT, CDR2 YYEEEE, per germline. This CDR3 is 15 amino acids long. For the CDR3, the DNA is TGTGCCAGCAGCCCGACAGGGTCCTACACAGATACGCAGTATTTT. Translation: CASSPTGSYTDTQYF.

This clone ranks as medium-sized. V is TRBV12-5 and J is TRBJ1-4; no clear D. The CDR3 extends over 12 amino acids. Germline CDR1 LGHNT, CDR2 FRNRAP. V was trimmed by 2 bases and J by 8 bases, leaving 6 bases between them. CDR3 amino acids: CASGLTTEKLFF. DNA for the CDR3: TGTGCTAGTGGTTTGACTACCGAAAAACTGTTTTTT.

V is TRBV19 and J is TRBJ1-5; weak D call: TRBD1 (5 bases). V lost 2 bases and J 2 bases, leaving 10 bases between the germline ends. CDR3 size: 15 residues. Germline values: CDR1 LNHDA, CDR2 SQIVND (reference sequence). The CDR3 nucleotides read TGTGCCAGTAGTATATTCGGGGGTGGCAATCAGCCCCAGCATTTT. It is translated as CASSIFGGGNQPQHF.

This clone was counted once. This rearrangement joins TRBV5-1 to TRBJ2-5; possibly TRBD2 for D (6 bases). The germline gives CDR1 SGHRS, CDR2 YFSETQ. The germline V and J ends were trimmed by 4 bases and 1 base, with 11 bases remaining between them. This CDR3 is built from 14 residues. This chain's CDR3 is CASSHSGLQETQYF. In nucleotides, the CDR3 is TGCGCCAGCAGCCACTCGGGACTCCAAGAGACCCAGTACTTC.

This clone came up a few times. The rearrangement joins TRBV2 to TRBJ1-6, with 9 bases lining up with TRBD1. Germline values: CDR1 SNHLY, CDR2 FYNNEI. Losses at the gene ends were 4 bases for V and 7 bases for J; bases not matched to a gene: 5. CDR3 length: 15 residues. DNA for the CDR3: TGTGCCAGCAGTGTAGTAACAGGGGGCAATTCACCCCTCCACTTT. Protein product: CASSVVTGGNSPLHF. Complete variable domain (other parts from reference TRBV2 and TRBJ1-6): EPEVTQTPSHQVTQMGQEVILRCVPISNHLYFYWYRQILGQKVEFLVSFYNNEISEKSEIFDDQFSVERPDGSNFTLKIRSTKLEDSAMYFCASSVVTGGNSPLHFGNGTRLTVT.

Concerning this clone itself: Germline is not matched at one junction end, which may reflect a read error. This rearrangement joins TRBV5-6 to TRBJ1-6; 7 bases are shared with TRBD1. Germline assignment: CDR1 SGHDT and CDR2 YYEEEE. This CDR3 has 18 residues. The CDR3 protein is CASSSTQQGTRNNSPPHF. The CDR3 nucleotides are TGTGCCAGCAGCTCGACACAACAGGGGACTCGGAATAATTCACCCCCCCACTTT. Supplemented by reference TRBV5-6 and TRBJ1-6, the full variable domain reads DAGVTQSPTHLIKTRGQQVTLRCSPKSGHDTVSWYQQALGQGPQFIFQYYEEEERQRGNFPDRFSGHQFPNYSSELNVNALLLGDSALYLCASSSTQQGTRNNSPPHFGNGTRLTVT.

There are a few counts of this clone. The rearrangement uses TRBV2 and TRBJ2-1; 12 bases agree with TRBD2. The CDR3 is 15 residues long. V lost 6 bases and J lost 5; bases outside the gene matches: 5. Germline-derived CDR1 and CDR2 are SNHLY and FYNNEI. DNA for the CDR3: TGTGCCAGCAGGAGACTAGCGGGGGATGACAATGAGCAGTTCTTC. This gives the protein CASRRLAGDDNEQFF.

The chain links TRBV9 to TRBJ1-2, with TRBD1 matching 7 bases. The J segment lost 4 bases and the V segment lost 4 bases, leaving 10 bases of the junction unmatched. The CDR3 is 15 amino acids. The germline V gene has CDR1 SGDLS and CDR2 YYNGEE. For the CDR3, the DNA is TGTGCCAGCAGCCCTCGGGACAGCCTAGGCTATGGCTACACCTTC. Its protein product is CASSPRDSLGYGYTF.

The chain has TRBV5-1 and TRBJ1-5; TRBD1 might be the D (6 bases). The CDR3 spans 14 residues. V lost 5 bases and J 0 bases, leaving 9 bases between the germline ends. Germline lookup yields CDR1 SGHRS and CDR2 YFSETQ. The CDR3 spells CASRPDSSNQPQHF. The CDR3 nucleotides are TGCGCCAGCAGACCGGACAGTAGCAATCAGCCCCAGCATTTT. The complete variable domain, with remaining parts taken from reference TRBV5-1 and TRBJ1-5, reads KAGVTQTPRYLIKTRGQQVTLSCSPISGHRSVSWYQQTPGQGLQFLFEYFSETQRNKGNFPGRFSGRQFSNSRSEMNVSTLELGDSALYLCASRPDSSNQPQHFGDGTRLSIL.

This clone was seen a single time. This chain joins TRBV5-4 and TRBJ2-1, with 7 bases identical to TRBD2. The CDR3 runs 14 residues. Germline V CDR1 and CDR2: SGHNT, YYREEE (reference sequence). J lost 8 bases, V lost 0 bases, and 5 bases had no gene match. In DNA form, the CDR3 reads TGTGCCAGCAGCTTGGTTCGGGGGGAGGATGAGCAGTTCTTC. Residues: CASSLVRGEDEQFF.

This clone was seen a single time. The CDR3: CASSEWQGGKDTQYF. The CDR3 DNA reads TGCGCCAGCAGTGAGTGGCAGGGAGGAAAAGATACGCAGTATTTT. The chain combines TRBV10-1 with TRBJ2-3; perhaps TRBD2 as D (6 bases). Germline CDR1 is WNHNN and CDR2 is SYGVQD (reference sequence). The CDR3 totals 15 residues. The V end was cut by 1 base, the J end by 5 bases, with 13 bases between.